This is a list of T cell receptor beta chains from one sample in a study of T cells after yellow fever vaccination. TCRdb called the 5' RACE reads again in MiXCR, with one record for every CDR3 protein. The sample lists 15,000 or so distinct CDR3 sequences, around 4% occurring once. This specimen consisted of PBMCs, either bulk or a sorted T-cell subset (CD4+, CD8+, memory, or dextramer-sorted; not recorded which), obtained 15 days after the yellow fever booster vaccination. Every receptor here comes from a man in his thirties or forties who received the YFV17D yellow fever vaccine. The CDR3 runs from the conserved cysteine through the conserved F or W. The D gene is left open where the match is weak. Clone size, where shown, is once, few, many, or a class for clones that have expanded.

j_call clone_size v_call d_call cdr3_nt cdr3_aa
TRBJ2-1 many TRBV7-9 TRBD1 TGTGCCAGCAGCTTCGGACAGGGTCGTTTCAATGAGCAGTTCTTC CASSFGQGRFNEQFF
TRBJ2-1 many TRBV20-1 TRBD2 TGCAGTGCTAGGGGACCAGCGGGGAATGAGCAGTTCTTC CSARGPAGNEQFF
TRBJ2-3 many TRBV11-3 . TGTGCCAGCAGCTCCGAGGGGACAGATACGCAGTATTTT CASSSEGTDTQYF
TRBJ1-1 many TRBV12-3/TRBV12-4 . TGTGCCAGCACCAATCCCGCGGCTACTGAAGCTTTCTTT CASTNPAATEAFF
TRBJ2-7 many TRBV7-6 TRBD1 TGTGCCAGCAGCACTCACACAGGGGTTACTCTCTACGAGCAGTACTTC CASSTHTGVTLYEQYF
TRBJ2-1 many TRBV4-3 . TGCGCCAGCAGCTCAGGGGGGGTATACAATGAGCAGTTCTTC CASSSGGVYNEQFF
TRBJ2-7 many TRBV20-1 TRBD2 TGCAGTGCTAAAGCAGGACTAGCGATCTCCTACGAGCAGTACTTC CSAKAGLAISYEQYF
TRBJ2-1 many TRBV7-2 . TGTGCCAGCAGTTCCCAGACAGCGACATACAATGAGCAGTTCTTC CASSSQTATYNEQFF
TRBJ2-7 many TRBV20-1 TRBD2 TGCAGTGCCTTAGCGGGGGTGACCTACGAGCAGTACTTC CSALAGVTYEQYF
TRBJ2-3 many TRBV18 TRBD2 TGTGCCAGCTCACCATCGGGAGGGGGCACAGATACGCAGTATTTT CASSPSGGGTDTQYF
TRBJ2-5 many TRBV5-1 TRBD2 TGCGCCAGCAGCTTCATCCTTCAGGGAGGGGAGACCCAGTACTTC CASSFILQGGETQYF
TRBJ2-5 . TRBV29-1 . TGCAGCGTTGTAAGACAGGGAACAGCTCGGGAGACCCAGCACTTC CSVVRQGTARETQHF
TRBJ2-7 many TRBV19 . TGTGCCAGTAGCTCCGTCGATGAGTTTTTGGCCGAGCAGTACTTC CASSSVDEFLAEQYF
TRBJ2-1 medium-sized TRBV3-1 . TGTGCCAGCAGCCAGGGGGCGGGGATCGCCTACAATGAGCAGTTCTTC CASSQGAGIAYNEQFF
TRBJ2-7 many TRBV7-2 . TGTGCCAGCAGCCCCCCAGGGGCGTCATACGAGCAGTACTTC CASSPPGASYEQYF
TRBJ2-7 many TRBV20-1 TRBD2 TGCAGTGCTAGCTCTAGCGTCAGCGGGGGTTACGAGCAGTACTTC CSASSSVSGGYEQYF